A selection of T cell receptor beta chains follows, all from one sample in a study of CD8 T cells in Susac syndrome. TCRdb itself ran the immunoSEQ multiplex PCR reads through MiXCR, one entry per CDR3 protein. This table has around 190,000 distinct CDR3 sequences, 85% to 95% appearing once. Sequenced: CD4+ T cells from PBMCs. The receptors derive from a human donor in good health. Both conserved end residues are part of each CDR3. Fields, in order: clone size, CDR3 length, V gene, J gene, D gene, CDR3 protein, CDR3 DNA. D genes are given only for firm matches. Where a row states a size, it is once, few, many or the class of an expanded clone; other rows omit it.

size: .
length: 13
V: TRBV7-2
J: TRBJ2-1
D: .
CDR3: CASSWRGQDEQFF
DNA: TGTGCCAGCAGCTGGCGGGGGCAGGATGAGCAGTTCTTC

size: .
length: 15
V: TRBV3-1
J: TRBJ2-3
D: TRBD1
CDR3: CASSQHGQGADTQYF
DNA: TGTGCCAGCAGCCAACATGGACAGGGTGCAGATACGCAGTATTTT

size: .
length: 13
V: TRBV24-1
J: TRBJ2-7
D: .
CDR3: CATSDSHRYEQYF
DNA: TGTGCCACCAGTGATTCCCACCGCTATGAGCAGTACTTC

size: .
length: 13
V: TRBV29-1
J: TRBJ2-7
D: .
CDR3: CSVGRASWDEQYF
DNA: TGCAGCGTGGGACGGGCGAGTTGGGATGAGCAGTACTTC

size: .
length: 15
V: TRBV3-1
J: TRBJ2-3
D: TRBD2
CDR3: CASSPGLAGGKTQYF
DNA: TGTGCCAGCAGCCCCGGACTAGCGGGAGGGAAGACGCAGTATTTT

size: .
length: 17
V: TRBV7-3
J: TRBJ2-7
D: TRBD2
CDR3: CASSPQGRGGLNYEQYF
DNA: TGTGCCAGCAGCCCCCAGGGTAGGGGAGGGCTAAACTACGAGCAGTACTTC

size: once
length: 14
V: TRBV20-1
J: TRBJ1-5
D: .
CDR3: CSARDKVEGQPQHF
DNA: TGCAGTGCTAGAGATAAAGTGGAGGGACAGCCCCAGCATTTT

size: .
length: 17
V: TRBV28
J: TRBJ2-4
D: .
CDR3: CASSSSRSSIAKNIQYF
DNA: TGTGCCAGCAGTTCGTCGAGGAGTTCCATAGCCAAAAACATTCAGTACTTC

size: .
length: 14
V: TRBV28
J: TRBJ2-3
D: .
CDR3: CASSLYQITDTQYF
DNA: TGTGCCAGCAGTTTATACCAGATCACAGATACGCAGTATTTT

size: .
length: 13
V: TRBV5-1
J: TRBJ2-2
D: .
CDR3: CASSVDGAGELFF
DNA: TGCGCCAGCAGCGTCGATGGGGCCGGGGAGCTGTTTTTT

size: once
length: 16
V: TRBV24-1
J: TRBJ1-5
D: .
CDR3: CATSDRLTGANQPQHF
DNA: TGTGCCACCAGTGACCGTCTGACAGGAGCAAATCAGCCCCAGCATTTT

size: once
length: 17
V: TRBV15
J: TRBJ2-2
D: TRBD1
CDR3: CATSRDRTGKNTGELFF
DNA: TGTGCCACCAGCAGAGATAGGACAGGGAAGAACACCGGGGAGCTGTTTTTT

size: once
length: 13
V: TRBV19
J: TRBJ1-1
D: .
CDR3: CASSPRVKTEAFF
DNA: TGTGCCAGTAGTCCTAGGGTGAAGACTGAAGCTTTCTTT

size: .
length: 16
V: TRBV20-1
J: TRBJ2-7
D: TRBD2
CDR3: CSARDFRGRARDEQYF
DNA: TGCAGTGCTAGAGACTTTCGCGGGAGGGCCCGAGACGAGCAGTACTTC

size: .
length: 14
V: TRBV6-2/TRBV6-3
J: TRBJ2-3
D: .
CDR3: CASSLGENLNTQYF
DNA: TGTGCCAGCAGTTTAGGGGAGAACCTGAATACGCAGTATTTT

size: .
length: 13
V: TRBV9
J: TRBJ1-2
D: TRBD1
CDR3: CASSKDRVYGYTF
DNA: TGTGCCAGCAGCAAGGACAGGGTCTATGGCTACACCTTC

size: .
length: 11
V: TRBV2
J: TRBJ2-5
D: .
CDR3: CASTAEETQYF
DNA: TGTGCCAGCACAGCAGAAGAGACCCAGTACTTC

size: .
length: 15
V: TRBV30
J: TRBJ2-3
D: .
CDR3: CAWSVMLGYADTQYF
DNA: TGTGCCTGGAGTGTGATGCTAGGGTACGCAGATACGCAGTATTTT

size: .
length: 15
V: TRBV7-9
J: TRBJ2-5
D: .
CDR3: CASSRDLRGSETQYF
DNA: TGTGCCAGCAGCCGAGACCTGCGCGGGTCGGAGACCCAGTACTTC

size: .
length: 10
V: TRBV30
J: TRBJ1-2
D: .
CDR3: CAWSLRETSF
DNA: TGTGCCTGGAGCTTACGTGAGACTTCCTTC

size: .
length: 14
V: TRBV7-9
J: TRBJ1-5
D: TRBD1
CDR3: CASSSDRADQPQHF
DNA: TGTGCCAGCAGCTCGGACAGGGCTGATCAGCCCCAGCATTTT

size: .
length: 13
V: TRBV7-9
J: TRBJ1-2
D: TRBD1
CDR3: CASSQDRVGGYTF
DNA: TGTGCCAGCAGCCAGGACAGGGTGGGTGGCTACACCTTC

size: once
length: 15
V: TRBV29-1
J: TRBJ2-2
D: TRBD2
CDR3: CSVPKRGDSTGELFF
DNA: TGCAGCGTCCCCAAGCGGGGCGATAGCACCGGGGAGCTGTTTTTT

size: .
length: 19
V: TRBV7-9
J: TRBJ2-6
D: .
CDR3: CASSYRSGTFYSGANVLTF
DNA: TGTGCCAGCAGCTACAGATCCGGGACATTCTACTCTGGGGCCAACGTCCTGACTTTC

size: .
length: 14
V: TRBV20-1
J: TRBJ2-2
D: .
CDR3: CSASSGVNTGELFF
DNA: TGCAGTGCTAGCTCAGGGGTGAACACCGGGGAGCTGTTTTTT

size: .
length: 13
V: TRBV4-3
J: TRBJ2-1
D: .
CDR3: CASSQRASEKQFF
DNA: TGCGCCAGCAGCCAGCGGGCTAGCGAGAAGCAGTTCTTC

size: once
length: 14
V: TRBV6-6
J: TRBJ1-2
D: .
CDR3: CASSYSTQAYGYTF
DNA: TGTGCCAGCAGTTACTCGACCCAGGCCTATGGCTACACCTTC

size: .
length: 14
V: TRBV7-2
J: TRBJ2-7
D: .
CDR3: CASSLEASPREQYF
DNA: TGTGCCAGCAGCTTAGAAGCTAGCCCAAGAGAGCAGTACTTC

size: .
length: 10
V: TRBV20-1
J: TRBJ2-3
D: .
CDR3: CSARANTQYF
DNA: TGCAGTGCTAGAGCCAATACGCAGTATTTT

size: .
length: 14
V: TRBV7-9
J: TRBJ2-5
D: TRBD2
CDR3: CASGSGTTLRTQYF
DNA: TGTGCCAGCGGCAGCGGGACTACGCTTAGGACCCAGTACTTC

size: .
length: 13
V: TRBV29-1
J: TRBJ2-2
D: TRBD2
CDR3: CSVRSGDTGELFF
DNA: TGCAGCGTCCGAAGCGGGGACACCGGGGAGCTGTTTTTT

size: .
length: 14
V: TRBV29-1
J: TRBJ2-2
D: .
CDR3: CSVSLRGNTGELFF
DNA: TGCAGCGTCTCTTTGAGGGGTAACACCGGGGAGCTGTTTTTT

size: .
length: 16
V: TRBV20-1
J: TRBJ2-2
D: TRBD2
CDR3: CSARDAGLGDGGELFF
DNA: TGCAGTGCTAGAGATGCGGGACTAGGGGATGGCGGGGAGCTGTTTTTT

size: .
length: 14
V: TRBV30
J: TRBJ2-4
D: TRBD2
CDR3: CAWSDSGRRNIQYF
DNA: TGTGCCTGGAGTGATAGCGGGAGGCGGAACATTCAGTACTTC

size: .
length: 18
V: TRBV13
J: TRBJ2-3
D: .
CDR3: CASSFNLRSASGSDTQYF
DNA: TGTGCCAGCAGCTTTAATCTTCGTTCAGCGAGTGGCTCAGATACGCAGTATTTT

size: .
length: 17
V: TRBV12-3/TRBV12-4
J: TRBJ2-5
D: TRBD1
CDR3: CASRRTGWGFTQETQYF
DNA: TGTGCCAGCAGGCGGACAGGGTGGGGATTCACCCAAGAGACCCAGTACTTC

size: once
length: 14
V: TRBV24-1
J: TRBJ2-3
D: .
CDR3: CATSARVTTDTQYF
DNA: TGTGCCACCAGTGCAAGAGTCACTACAGATACGCAGTATTTT

size: .
length: 12
V: TRBV30
J: TRBJ2-3
D: .
CDR3: CAWSLRTDTQYF
DNA: TGTGCCTGGAGTCTACGTACAGATACGCAGTATTTT

size: .
length: 11
V: TRBV27
J: TRBJ1-5
D: .
CDR3: CASSYNQPQHF
DNA: TGTGCCAGCAGTTACAATCAGCCCCAGCATTTT

size: .
length: 12
V: TRBV12-3/TRBV12-4
J: TRBJ2-7
D: .
CDR3: CASRADTYEQYF
DNA: TGTGCCAGCAGGGCGGACACCTACGAGCAGTACTTC

size: .
length: 15
V: TRBV6-6
J: TRBJ2-2
D: TRBD2
CDR3: CASTASGGHTGELFF
DNA: TGTGCCAGCACCGCCTCGGGAGGACACACCGGGGAGCTGTTTTTT

size: .
length: 14
V: TRBV20-1
J: TRBJ2-1
D: TRBD2
CDR3: CSAARSGSNNEQFF
DNA: TGCAGTGCGGCCCGTAGCGGGAGTAACAATGAGCAGTTCTTC

size: .
length: 13
V: TRBV21-1
J: TRBJ2-7
D: .
CDR3: CASSKDGTYEQYF
DNA: TGTGCCAGCAGCAAGGACGGGACCTACGAGCAGTACTTC

size: .
length: 15
V: TRBV30
J: TRBJ2-1
D: TRBD1
CDR3: CAWSIEGASYNEQFF
DNA: TGTGCCTGGAGTATTGAGGGGGCTTCCTACAATGAGCAGTTCTTC

size: .
length: 14
V: TRBV27
J: TRBJ2-7
D: .
CDR3: CASSPMTPPQEQYF
DNA: TGTGCCAGCAGTCCTATGACGCCCCCCCAGGAGCAGTACTTC

size: .
length: 12
V: TRBV20-1
J: TRBJ2-1
D: .
CDR3: CSARAGNDEQFF
DNA: TGCAGTGCTCGGGCCGGAAACGATGAGCAGTTCTTC

size: .
length: 13
V: TRBV27
J: TRBJ2-3
D: .
CDR3: CASSSLSSDTQYF
DNA: TGTGCCAGCAGTTCCCTTAGCTCAGATACGCAGTATTTT

size: .
length: 12
V: TRBV20-1
J: TRBJ2-7
D: .
CDR3: CSASLRAYEQYF
DNA: TGCAGTGCTAGCCTAAGGGCCTACGAGCAGTACTTC

size: .
length: 16
V: TRBV7-9
J: TRBJ2-5
D: TRBD2
CDR3: CASSLSLAGIGETQYF
DNA: TGTGCCAGCAGCTTATCCCTAGCGGGAATAGGGGAGACCCAGTACTTC

size: .
length: 12
V: TRBV30
J: TRBJ1-1
D: .
CDR3: CAWSRGATEAFF
DNA: TGTGCCTGGAGTCGGGGGGCCACTGAAGCTTTCTTT

size: .
length: 13
V: TRBV15
J: TRBJ2-1
D: .
CDR3: CATSREAYNEQFF
DNA: TGTGCCACCAGCAGAGAGGCTTACAATGAGCAGTTCTTC

size: .
length: 14
V: TRBV11-2
J: TRBJ2-1
D: TRBD2
CDR3: CASSFIAGVNEQFF
DNA: TGTGCCAGCAGCTTCATTGCGGGAGTCAATGAGCAGTTCTTC

size: .
length: 13
V: TRBV28
J: TRBJ2-7
D: .
CDR3: CASSLSGAYEQYF
DNA: TGTGCCAGCAGTTTATCCGGGGCCTACGAGCAGTACTTC